This TCR beta chain emerged from a study of T cells in Graves' hyperthyroidism and ophthalmopathy. Study-level results: Most thyroid-expanded clonotypes above 0.001 were also found in blood.

A roughly 9.7 ml volume of fresh peripheral blood provided the PBMCs. About this clonotype: Its antigen remains unidentified.

This CDR3 contains 13 residues. CDR1 is SGHTA and CDR2 is FQGNSA in the germline V gene. Trimming took off 5 bases at V and 3 bases at J, with 10 bases between the two ends. It was RNA transcripts that yielded the amplified TCR beta CDR3 regions. In the first-round RT-PCR of the TCR CDR3, the HTBI primer set was used. TCRdb re-called the multiplex PCR reads with MiXCR, one entry per CDR3 protein. Counted here are roughly 500,000 distinct CDR3 sequences, 15% to 20% occurring once; the ten biggest clones make up roughly 29%. The clonotype was recovered from a woman aged 25 to 45 with Graves' ophthalmopathy. The source material was blood. The chain couples TRBV7-2 to TRBJ1-2; D remains unclear. CDR3 in DNA: TGTGCCAGCAGCCCCTCATCCGACTATGGCTACACCTTC. Protein product: CASSPSSDYGYTF.